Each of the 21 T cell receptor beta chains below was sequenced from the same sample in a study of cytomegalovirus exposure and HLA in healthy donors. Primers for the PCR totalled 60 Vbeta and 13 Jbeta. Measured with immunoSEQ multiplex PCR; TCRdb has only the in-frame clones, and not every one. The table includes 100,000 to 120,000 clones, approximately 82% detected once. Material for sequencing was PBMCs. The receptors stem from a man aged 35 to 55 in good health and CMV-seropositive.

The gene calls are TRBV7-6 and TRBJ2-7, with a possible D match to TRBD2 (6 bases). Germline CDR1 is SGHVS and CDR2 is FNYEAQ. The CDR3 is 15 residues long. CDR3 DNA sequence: TGTGCCAGCAGCTTAATGGGGCCGGGACTCTTGGGTCGGCGGGTC. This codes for CASSLMGPGLLGRRV.

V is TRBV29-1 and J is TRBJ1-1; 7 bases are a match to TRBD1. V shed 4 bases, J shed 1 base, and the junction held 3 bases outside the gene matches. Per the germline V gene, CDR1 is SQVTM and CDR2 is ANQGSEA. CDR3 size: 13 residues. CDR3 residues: CSVVGGRNTEAFF. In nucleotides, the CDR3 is TGCAGCGTTGTAGGGGGCCGGAACACTGAAGCTTTCTTT.

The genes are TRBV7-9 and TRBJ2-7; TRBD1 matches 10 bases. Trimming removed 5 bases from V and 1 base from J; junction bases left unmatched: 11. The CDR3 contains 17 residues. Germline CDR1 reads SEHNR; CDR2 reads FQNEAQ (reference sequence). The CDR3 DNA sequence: TGTGCCAGCAGCAACGGACAGGGGGTACGTAAATCCTACGAGCAGTACTTC. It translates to CASSNGQGVRKSYEQYF.

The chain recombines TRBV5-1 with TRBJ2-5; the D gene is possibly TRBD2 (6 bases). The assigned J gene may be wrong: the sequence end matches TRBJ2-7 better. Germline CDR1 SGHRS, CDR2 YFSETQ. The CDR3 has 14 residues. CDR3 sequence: CASSWGLLIHEQYF. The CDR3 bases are TGCGCCAGCAGCTGGGGACTTCTCATCCACGAGCAGTACTTC.

CDR3 sequence (DNA): TGTGCCAGCAGCGTAGAAGGCGGGGGCTTCGGGGATGAGCAGTTCTTC. Amino acid sequence: CASSVEGGGFGDEQFF. The chain employs TRBV9 and TRBJ2-1; maybe TRBD2 (7 bases). Trimming pared 0 bases from V and 8 bases from J, leaving 18 bases between. The CDR3 has 16 residues. Germline V gene sequence: CDR1 SGDLS, CDR2 YYNGEE.

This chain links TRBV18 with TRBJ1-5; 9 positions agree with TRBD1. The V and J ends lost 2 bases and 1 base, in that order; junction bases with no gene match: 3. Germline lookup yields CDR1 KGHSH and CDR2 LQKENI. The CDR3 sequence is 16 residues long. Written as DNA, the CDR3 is TGTGCCAGCTCACCAGACAGGGGGACAAGCAATCAGCCCCAGCATTTT. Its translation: CASSPDRGTSNQPQHF.

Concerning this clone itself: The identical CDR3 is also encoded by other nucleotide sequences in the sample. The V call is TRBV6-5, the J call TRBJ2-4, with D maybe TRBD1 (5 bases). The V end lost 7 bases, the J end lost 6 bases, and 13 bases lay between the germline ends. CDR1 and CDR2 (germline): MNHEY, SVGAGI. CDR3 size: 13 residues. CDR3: CASKGRGRNIQYF. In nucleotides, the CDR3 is TGTGCCAGCAAGGGTAGGGGTAGAAACATTCAGTACTTC.

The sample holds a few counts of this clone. The CDR3 loop reads CASRPEDRAAEAFF. The DNA for the CDR3 is TGTGCCAGCAGACCTGAGGACAGGGCGGCTGAAGCTTTCTTT. The chain joins TRBV11-1 to TRBJ1-1, with 8 bases fitting TRBD1. CDR1 and CDR2 from the germline V gene are SGHAT and FQDESV (reference sequence). Trimming at V came to 6 bases and at J to 6 bases, leaving 9 bases not matched to a gene. This CDR3 has 14 residues. The whole variable domain, filled in from reference TRBV11-1 and TRBJ1-1, reads EAEVAQSPRYKITEKSQAVAFWCDPISGHATLYWYRQILGQGPELLVQFQDESVVDDSQLPKDRFSAERLKGVDSTLKIQPAELGDSAMYLCASRPEDRAAEAFFGQGTRLTVV.

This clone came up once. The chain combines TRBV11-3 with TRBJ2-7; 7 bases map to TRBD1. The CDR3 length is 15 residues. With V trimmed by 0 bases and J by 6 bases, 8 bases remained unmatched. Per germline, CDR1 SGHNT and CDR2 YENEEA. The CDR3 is CASSLETGKWAEQYF. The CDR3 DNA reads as TGTGCCAGCAGCTTAGAGACAGGGAAGTGGGCCGAGCAGTACTTC.

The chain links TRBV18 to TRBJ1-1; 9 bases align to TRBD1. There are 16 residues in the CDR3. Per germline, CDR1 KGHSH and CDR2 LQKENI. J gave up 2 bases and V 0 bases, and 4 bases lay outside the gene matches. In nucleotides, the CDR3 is TGTGCCAGCTCACCACCGGGGACAGGGTTAAACACTGAAGCTTTCTTT. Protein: CASSPPGTGLNTEAFF.

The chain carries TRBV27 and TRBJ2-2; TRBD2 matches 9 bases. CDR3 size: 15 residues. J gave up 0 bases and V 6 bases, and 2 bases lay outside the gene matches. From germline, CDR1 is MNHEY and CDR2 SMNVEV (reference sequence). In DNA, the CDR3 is TGTGCCAGCAGACTAGCGGGCGCGAACACCGGGGAGCTGTTTTTT. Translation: CASRLAGANTGELFF.

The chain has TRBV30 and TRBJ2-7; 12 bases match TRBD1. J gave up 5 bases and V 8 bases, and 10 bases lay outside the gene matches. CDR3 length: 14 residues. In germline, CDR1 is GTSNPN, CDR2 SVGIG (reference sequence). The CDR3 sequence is CAGGSGTGGNEQYF. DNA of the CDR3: TGTGCCGGGGGGTCGGGGACAGGGGGCAACGAGCAGTACTTC.

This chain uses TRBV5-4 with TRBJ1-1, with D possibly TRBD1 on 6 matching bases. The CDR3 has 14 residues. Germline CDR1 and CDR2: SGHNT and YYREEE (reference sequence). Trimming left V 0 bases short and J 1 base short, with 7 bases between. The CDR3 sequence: CASSLDRANTEAFF. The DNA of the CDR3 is TGTGCCAGCAGCTTGGACAGGGCGAACACTGAAGCTTTCTTT.

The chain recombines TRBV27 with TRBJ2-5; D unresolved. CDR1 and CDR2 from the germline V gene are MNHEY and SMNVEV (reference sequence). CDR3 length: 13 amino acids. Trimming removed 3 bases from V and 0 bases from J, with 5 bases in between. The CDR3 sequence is CASSFLYQETQYF. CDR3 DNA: TGTGCCAGCAGTTTCCTCTACCAAGAGACCCAGTACTTC.

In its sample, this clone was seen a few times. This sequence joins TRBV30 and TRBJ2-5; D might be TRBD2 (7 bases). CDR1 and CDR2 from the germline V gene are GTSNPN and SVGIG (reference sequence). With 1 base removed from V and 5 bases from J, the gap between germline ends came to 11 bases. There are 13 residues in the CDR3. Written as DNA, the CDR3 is TGTGCCTGGAGTGCGGGGAGGGGGGAGACCCAGTACTTC. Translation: CAWSAGRGETQYF.

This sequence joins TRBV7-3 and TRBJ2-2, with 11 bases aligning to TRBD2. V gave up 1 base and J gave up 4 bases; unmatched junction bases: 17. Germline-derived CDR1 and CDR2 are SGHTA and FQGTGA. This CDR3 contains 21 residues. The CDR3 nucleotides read TGTGCCAGCAGCTTAAGGGGTAGCGGGAGGGCCTCGATGGCGAGCACCGGGGAGCTGTTTTTT. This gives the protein CASSLRGSGRASMASTGELFF.

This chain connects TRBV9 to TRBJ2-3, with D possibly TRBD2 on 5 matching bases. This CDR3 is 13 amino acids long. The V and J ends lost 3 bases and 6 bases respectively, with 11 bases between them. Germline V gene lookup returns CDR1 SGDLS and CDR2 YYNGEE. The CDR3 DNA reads TGTGCCAGCAGCGCCGAGGGCTGGGATACGCAGTATTTT. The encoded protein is CASSAEGWDTQYF. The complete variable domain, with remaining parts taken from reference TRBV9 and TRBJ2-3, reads DSGVTQTPKHLITATGQRVTLRCSPRSGDLSVYWYQQSLDQGLQFLIQYYNGEERAKGNILERFSAQQFPDLHSELNLSSLELGDSALYFCASSAEGWDTQYFGPGTRLTVL.

CDR3 in DNA: TGTGCCAGCAGCGTGGGACACCCGAGCTCTGGAAACACCATATATTTT. Its protein is CASSVGHPSSGNTIYF. The chain combines TRBV9 with TRBJ1-3, with D possibly matching TRBD1 (6 bases). The CDR3 has 16 amino acids. Germline V gives CDR1 SGDLS, CDR2 YYNGEE. The V and J ends lost 2 bases and 0 bases respectively, with 12 bases between them.

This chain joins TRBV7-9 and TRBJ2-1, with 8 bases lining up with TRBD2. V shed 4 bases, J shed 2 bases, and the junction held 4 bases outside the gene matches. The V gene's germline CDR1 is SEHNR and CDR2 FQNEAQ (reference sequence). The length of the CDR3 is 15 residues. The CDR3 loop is CASSSSGSAYNEQFF. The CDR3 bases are TGTGCCAGCAGCTCCAGCGGGAGCGCCTACAATGAGCAGTTCTTC.

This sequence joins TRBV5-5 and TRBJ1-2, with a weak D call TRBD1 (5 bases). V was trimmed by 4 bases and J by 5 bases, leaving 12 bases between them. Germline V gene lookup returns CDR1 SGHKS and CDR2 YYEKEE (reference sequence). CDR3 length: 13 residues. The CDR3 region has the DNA TGTGCCAGCAGCCCGGGACTGAAGTATGGCTACACCTTC. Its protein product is CASSPGLKYGYTF.

As DNA, the CDR3 is TGTGCCAGCAGCCATAGAGGACAGGGAGCTAACTATGGCTACACCTTC. It is translated as CASSHRGQGANYGYTF. The chain employs TRBV14 and TRBJ1-2; 8 bases match TRBD1. J was trimmed by 0 bases and V by 3 bases; bases with no gene match: 6. The CDR3 has 16 amino acids. Germline V gene sequence: CDR1 SGHDN, CDR2 FVKESK.